Listed below are T cell receptor beta chains from one sample, sequenced in a study of beta chain features in type 1 diabetes. This table comes from immunoSEQ multiplex PCR, and its TCRdb copy is limited to in-frame clones, with some not included. The sample includes about 160,000 clones, 50% to 70% of them seen just once. The sequenced material came from naive CD4+ T cells from blood. The receptors originated from a man younger than 40 with type 1 diabetes. The CDR3 runs from the conserved cysteine through the conserved F or W. Fields, in order: D gene, clone size, CDR3 length, V gene, J gene, CDR3 protein, CDR3 DNA. The D gene is left open where the match is weak. Clone size, where shown, is once, few, many, or a class for clones that have expanded.

>TRBD2|NA|13|TRBV19|TRBJ2-1
CASRSGGALQQFF
TGTGCCAGTAGGAGCGGGGGCGCTCTCCAGCAGTTCTTC
>NA|NA|16|TRBV4-3|TRBJ2-2
CASSQVAPRSTGELFF
TGCGCCAGCAGCCAAGTTGCCCCGAGGAGCACCGGGGAGCTGTTTTTT
>NA|NA|14|TRBV7-2|TRBJ2-7
CASSLVGGDYEQYF
TGTGCCAGCAGCTTAGTTGGCGGCGACTACGAGCAGTACTTC
>NA|NA|13|TRBV29-1|TRBJ2-3
CSVEVGGTDTQYF
TGCAGCGTTGAAGTGGGCGGCACAGATACGCAGTATTTT
>NA|NA|11|TRBV11-2|TRBJ1-2
CASSLYVGYTF
TGTGCCAGCAGCTTGTACGTTGGCTACACCTTC
>TRBD1|NA|14|TRBV29-1|TRBJ2-7
CSVDPGQGEHEQYF
TGCAGCGTTGACCCGGGACAGGGCGAGCACGAGCAGTACTTC
>NA|NA|16|TRBV5-1|TRBJ2-3
CASSFPRDFRPDTQYF
TGCGCCAGCAGCTTCCCCAGGGATTTTCGGCCAGATACGCAGTATTTT
>NA|NA|12|TRBV18|TRBJ2-5
CASSPLEETQYF
TGTGCCAGCTCACCGTTAGAAGAGACCCAGTACTTC
>TRBD1|NA|14|TRBV30|TRBJ1-3
CAWRNRGYGNTIYF
TGTGCCTGGAGAAACAGGGGGTACGGAAACACCATATATTTT
>NA|NA|11|TRBV14|TRBJ2-5
CASSQEGTQYF
TGTGCCAGCAGCCAAGAGGGGACCCAGTACTTC
>TRBD1|NA|13|TRBV10-3|TRBJ2-3
CAITGQAVDTQYF
TGTGCCATCACCGGACAGGCCGTAGATACGCAGTATTTT
>NA|NA|16|TRBV30|TRBJ2-5
CAWSVRAGPYQETQYF
TGTGCCTGGAGTGTACGGGCAGGGCCCTACCAAGAGACCCAGTACTTC
>TRBD1|NA|14|TRBV7-9|TRBJ1-6
CASSPTGQASPLHF
TGTGCCAGCAGCCCGACAGGGCAAGCTTCACCCCTCCACTTT
>TRBD1|NA|16|TRBV5-1|TRBJ2-5
CASSSAGQGSQETQYF
TGCGCCAGCAGCTCCGCCGGACAGGGTTCCCAAGAGACCCAGTACTTC
>TRBD1|NA|14|TRBV27|TRBJ2-1
CASSLFLQGREQFF
TGTGCCAGCAGTTTATTCTTACAGGGGCGTGAGCAGTTCTTC
>NA|NA|14|TRBV7-2|TRBJ2-7
CASSLSLSTSEQYF
TGTGCCAGCAGCTTATCCCTGTCTACCTCCGAGCAGTACTTC
>TRBD2|once|16|TRBV15|TRBJ2-5
CATSRDFGGGAETQYF
TGTGCCACCAGCAGAGATTTTGGCGGGGGGGCTGAGACCCAGTACTTC
>NA|NA|14|TRBV9|TRBJ2-1
CASSPVYVYNEQFF
TGTGCCAGCAGCCCAGTCTACGTGTACAATGAGCAGTTCTTC
>NA|few|14|TRBV25-1|TRBJ2-6
CASSETFGANVLTF
TGTGCCAGCAGTGAAACATTTGGGGCCAACGTCCTGACTTTC
>TRBD1|once|14|TRBV10-3|TRBJ2-7
CAMQTGQGAREQYF
TGTGCCATGCAGACCGGACAGGGGGCCCGGGAGCAGTACTTC
>NA|few|13|TRBV7-9|TRBJ2-6
CASSLAGANVLTF
TGTGCCAGCAGCTTAGCTGGGGCCAACGTCCTGACTTTC
>TRBD1|few|14|TRBV30|TRBJ1-6
CATDIGQDNSPLHF
TGTGCTACCGACATCGGACAGGATAATTCACCCCTCCACTTT
>NA|few|14|TRBV5-1|TRBJ2-5
CASSPVAAQETQYF
TGCGCCAGCAGCCCCGTAGCGGCCCAAGAGACCCAGTACTTC
>NA|NA|11|TRBV19|TRBJ2-3
CASSGGDTQYF
TGTGCCAGTAGTGGGGGAGATACGCAGTATTTT
>TRBD1|NA|17|TRBV11-2|TRBJ2-7
CASSLARLGTDRYEQYF
TGTGCCAGCAGCTTAGCCCGTCTCGGGACAGACCGCTACGAGCAGTACTTC
>NA|few|12|TRBV7-8|TRBJ2-7
CASSLYTNEQYF
TGTGCCAGCAGCTTATACACCAACGAGCAGTACTTC
>NA|once|16|TRBV10-3|TRBJ2-1
CAISESLQSSYNEQFF
TGTGCCATCAGTGAGTCGCTCCAGAGCTCCTACAATGAGCAGTTCTTC
>TRBD1|NA|15|TRBV25-1|TRBJ2-7
CASSESVTGTYEQYF
TGTGCCAGCAGTGAATCAGTGACAGGGACCTACGAGCAGTACTTC
>NA|few|14|TRBV6-5|TRBJ2-5
CASSYSSGLETQYF
TGTGCCAGCAGTTACTCCTCAGGGTTGGAGACCCAGTACTTC
>NA|NA|13|TRBV29-1|TRBJ2-1
CSVAGQRGGEQFF
TGCAGCGTTGCGGGACAAAGGGGTGGTGAGCAGTTCTTC
>NA|NA|13|TRBV29-1|TRBJ2-3
CSVASTPADTQYF
TGCAGCGTTGCTTCGACCCCCGCCGATACGCAGTATTTT
>TRBD2|NA|14|TRBV4-3|TRBJ2-1
CASSHSGGNNEQFF
TGCGCCAGCAGCCACAGCGGGGGTAACAATGAGCAGTTCTTC
>NA|NA|10|TRBV20-1|TRBJ2-1
CSAEAGEQFF
TGCAGTGCTGAAGCGGGCGAGCAGTTCTTC
>NA|NA|15|TRBV18|TRBJ2-7
CASSPPADTGYEQYF
TGTGCCAGCTCACCACCAGCGGACACTGGTTACGAGCAGTACTTC
>TRBD1|NA|12|TRBV29-1|TRBJ2-7
CSTRDSSYEQYF
TGCAGCACCAGGGACAGCTCCTACGAGCAGTACTTC
>NA|NA|12|TRBV29-1|TRBJ2-5
CSVDRGEETQYF
TGCAGCGTTGATAGGGGGGAGGAGACCCAGTACTTC
>TRBD1|NA|19|TRBV13|TRBJ2-7
CASSPSPGTGLESSYEQYF
TGTGCCAGCAGTCCGAGTCCCGGGACAGGGTTGGAGAGCTCCTACGAGCAGTACTTC
>NA|NA|13|TRBV30|TRBJ1-4
CAWTDVQGEKLFF
TGTGCCTGGACGGACGTCCAGGGGGAAAAACTGTTTTTT
>TRBD1|once|16|TRBV30|TRBJ2-2
CAWTRTDRVHTGELFF
TGTGCCTGGACCCGGACGGACAGGGTACATACCGGGGAGCTGTTTTTT
>TRBD1|NA|15|TRBV7-6|TRBJ2-1
CASSFRDRGYNEQFF
TGTGCCAGCAGCTTTAGGGACAGGGGGTACAATGAGCAGTTCTTC
>TRBD1|few|12|TRBV29-1|TRBJ2-5
CSVDRGKETQYF
TGCAGCGTGGACAGGGGCAAAGAGACCCAGTACTTC
>NA|NA|14|TRBV15|TRBJ1-5
CATSRGGANQPQHF
TGTGCCACCAGCAGAGGAGGTGCCAATCAGCCCCAGCATTTT
>TRBD1|NA|20|TRBV10-3|TRBJ1-5
CAISESPGQGAGSSNQPQHF
TGTGCCATCAGTGAGTCGCCGGGACAGGGGGCAGGTAGCAGCAATCAGCCCCAGCATTTT
>TRBD1|once|14|TRBV7-2|TRBJ2-1
CASKGQSENNEQFF
TGTGCCAGTAAGGGACAGTCAGAAAACAATGAGCAGTTCTTC
>NA|NA|15|TRBV6-5|TRBJ1-2
CASSYAAGPTYGYTF
TGTGCCAGCAGTTACGCTGCCGGGCCGACCTACGGCTACACCTTC
>NA|NA|14|TRBV25-1|TRBJ2-5
CASIGMGSQETQYF
TGTGCCAGCATCGGTATGGGGAGTCAAGAGACCCAGTACTTC
>NA|NA|12|TRBV29-1|TRBJ2-7
CSVEVSLYEQYF
TGCAGCGTTGAAGTCAGCCTCTACGAGCAGTACTTC
>NA|NA|16|TRBV28|TRBJ2-7
CASSSKGRNPYYEQYF
TGTGCCAGCAGTTCGAAGGGACGGAACCCTTACTACGAGCAGTACTTC
>TRBD1|few|15|TRBV2|TRBJ1-4
CASSEDTGVTPKLFF
TGTGCCAGCAGTGAAGACACAGGGGTTACCCCAAAACTGTTTTTT
>TRBD1|few|16|TRBV30|TRBJ2-7
CAWSSDRTFPHYEQYF
TGTGCCTGGAGTTCGGACAGGACTTTCCCTCACTACGAGCAGTACTTC
>NA|few|13|TRBV18|TRBJ2-7
CASSPSDGYEQYF
TGTGCCAGCTCACCATCCGACGGCTACGAGCAGTACTTC
>NA|NA|14|TRBV30|TRBJ2-7
CAWSVTFDSYEQYF
TGTGCCTGGAGTGTAACCTTTGATTCCTACGAGCAGTACTTC
>NA|few|14|TRBV28|TRBJ2-4
CASSPHDRGHIQYF
TGTGCCAGCAGTCCCCATGATAGGGGACACATTCAGTACTTC
>TRBD1|NA|17|TRBV4-3|TRBJ2-7
CASSQVRLGDRGHEQYF
TGCGCCAGCAGCCAAGTACGGCTCGGGGACAGGGGCCACGAGCAGTACTTC